Below, 25 T cell receptor beta chains from the same sample are listed, as sequenced in a study of identical twins' blood T cells. One entry per CDR3 protein results from TCRdb running MiXCR on the 5' RACE reads. The sample lists about 370,000 distinct CDR3 sequences, roughly 31% occurring once. Sequenced material: PBMCs. All receptors come from a woman aged 18 to 50 in good health.

This clonotype was counted only a few times. The V and J genes are TRBV6-5 and TRBJ1-2; no clear D gene. This CDR3 contains 15 residues. Germline loops: CDR1 MNHEY, CDR2 SVGAGI. Deletions cut 6 bases from V and 0 bases from J, with 14 bases between. CDR3 sequence (DNA): TGTGCCAGCAGCCCCTCCTTGCAGACTAACTATGGCTACACCTTC. Translated, it gives CASSPSLQTNYGYTF.

The CDR3 here is CASSLVSTGPTDTQYF. DNA for the CDR3: TGCGCCAGCAGCTTGGTTTCGACAGGGCCCACAGATACGCAGTATTTT. The chain has TRBV5-1 and TRBJ2-3; 7 bases agree with TRBD1. CDR1 is SGHRS and CDR2 is YFSETQ in the germline V gene. With 0 bases clipped from V and 2 bases from J, the junction kept 6 bases outside the gene matches. The CDR3 totals 16 residues.

The rearrangement joins TRBV13 to TRBJ1-1; D perhaps matches TRBD1 (5 bases). The V gene lost 5 bases and the J gene lost 0 bases, with 13 bases spanning the gap. The CDR3 runs 15 residues. Germline lookup yields CDR1 PRHDT and CDR2 FYEKMQ (reference sequence). The CDR3 nucleotides are TGTGCCAGCAGCCCCCGGATGGGGGTGAACACTGAAGCTTTCTTT. This codes for CASSPRMGVNTEAFF. The variable domain in full, completed from reference TRBV13 and TRBJ1-1, reads AAGVIQSPRHLIKEKRETATLKCYPIPRHDTVYWYQQGPGQDPQFLISFYEKMQSDKGSIPDRFSAQQFSDYHSELNMSSLELGDSALYFCASSPRMGVNTEAFFGQGTRLTVV.

The V call is TRBV3-1, the J call TRBJ2-3, with 8 positions matching TRBD2. The CDR3 sequence is 15 residues long. The trim removed 1 base at V and 3 bases at J, leaving 3 bases unmatched. Looked up from germline, CDR1 is LGHDT and CDR2 is YNNKEL (reference sequence). DNA for the CDR3: TGTGCCAGCAGCCAAGTGGCGGGGGGAACAGATACGCAGTATTTT. The encoded protein is CASSQVAGGTDTQYF.

In its sample, this clonotype was seen a few times. The chain links TRBV4-3 to TRBJ1-1, with TRBD1 as a possible D gene (6 bases). Germline V gene lookup returns CDR1 LGHNA and CDR2 YSLEER. V was pared by 1 base and J by 5 bases, with 14 bases between. The CDR3 has 15 amino acids. This chain's CDR3 is CASSQASNRETEAFF. CDR3 sequence (DNA): TGCGCCAGCAGCCAAGCAAGTAACAGGGAAACTGAAGCTTTCTTT.

This chain joins TRBV18 and TRBJ2-3, with unresolved D. Trimming cost V 3 bases and J 1 base, with 5 bases left between them. Germline V gives CDR1 KGHSH, CDR2 LQKENI. The CDR3 spans 13 residues. CDR3 nucleotides: TGTGCCAGCTCACCTCTCCGCACAGATACGCAGTATTTT. It is translated as CASSPLRTDTQYF.

In its sample, this clonotype was seen a few times. The CDR3 region is CASKRGPWEPQHF. The CDR3 coding sequence is TGTGCCAGCAAAAGGGGGCCCTGGGAGCCCCAGCATTTT. V usage is TRBV12-3 or TRBV12-4 and J usage is TRBJ1-5, with TRBD1 matching 7 bases. V trimming: 7 bases; J trimming: 8 bases; junction bases outside the gene matches: 8. The CDR3 runs 13 residues.

The chain combines TRBV7-9 with TRBJ2-1; no clear D gene. The V gene lost 8 bases and the J gene lost 0 bases, with 5 bases spanning the gap. Germline V gives CDR1 SEHNR, CDR2 FQNEAQ (reference sequence). The CDR3 is made up of 12 amino acids. The CDR3 DNA reads TGTGCCAGCGAAAGCTCCTACAATGAGCAGTTCTTC. This gives the protein CASESSYNEQFF.

The sample holds a few counts of this clonotype. The J gene is TRBJ1-3, the V gene TRBV7-6, with a weak D call TRBD1 (6 bases). Germline V lookup: CDR1 SGHVS, CDR2 FNYEAQ. This CDR3 contains 16 residues. Trimming removed 5 bases from V and 1 base from J, with 15 bases in between. The CDR3 region is CASSQDRPRSGNTIYF. DNA of the CDR3: TGTGCCAGCAGCCAAGACAGGCCAAGATCTGGAAACACCATATATTTT.

The chain couples TRBV6-1 to TRBJ1-1, with D hard to call. The CDR3 totals 13 residues. In germline, CDR1 is MNHNS, CDR2 SASEGT. Trimming left V 4 bases short and J 2 bases short, with 8 bases between. The CDR3 nucleotides read TGTGCCAGCAGTGTTACGTTAAACACTGAAGCTTTCTTT. This encodes CASSVTLNTEAFF.

This chain joins TRBV29-1 and TRBJ1-2; D ambiguous. V gave up 3 bases and J gave up 2 bases, with 7 bases separating them. This CDR3 contains 12 residues. Germline loops: CDR1 SQVTM, CDR2 ANQGSEA. The CDR3 region is CSVDPENYGYTF. The CDR3 coding sequence is TGCAGCGTTGACCCGGAGAACTATGGCTACACCTTC.

There are a few counts of this clonotype. The chain couples TRBV12-3 or TRBV12-4 to TRBJ2-1; 10 bases agree with TRBD2. The CDR3 consists of 12 residues. The junction had 4 bases not matched to a gene; V was cut back by 5 bases and J by 12 bases. The CDR3 loop is CASSDRLAGQFF. The CDR3 coding sequence is TGTGCCAGCAGTGACCGACTAGCGGGGCAGTTCTTC.

This clonotype occurred a few times. CDR3 bases: TGTGCCAGCAGCTTGGGGGGGACCCACGGGCATGGCTACACCTTC. It encodes CASSLGGTHGHGYTF. V is TRBV5-8 and J is TRBJ1-2, with a possible D match to TRBD1 (5 bases). V lost 0 bases and J lost 6, with 15 bases in between. CDR1 is SGHTS, CDR2 YDEGEE, per germline. The CDR3 runs 15 residues.

V is TRBV5-1 and J is TRBJ1-1, with 9 bases aligning to TRBD1. The germline V gene has CDR1 SGHRS and CDR2 YFSETQ. CDR3 length equals 18 residues. The trim removed 1 base at V and 4 bases at J, leaving 14 bases unmatched. The CDR3 loop reads CASSLRNYGTGLGTEAFF. CDR3 DNA: TGCGCCAGCAGCTTGAGAAATTACGGGACAGGGCTTGGCACTGAAGCTTTCTTT.

In this sample, this clonotype turned up a few times. The CDR3 protein is CASSLWTGGQETQYF. DNA for the CDR3: TGTGCCAGCAGCCTCTGGACAGGGGGCCAAGAGACCCAGTACTTC. This chain connects TRBV3-1 to TRBJ2-5; 10 nucleotides align to TRBD1. Germline CDR1 is LGHDT and CDR2 is YNNKEL (reference sequence). V trimming: 4 bases; J trimming: 1 base; junction bases outside the gene matches: 3. The CDR3 has 15 residues.

This clonotype came up a few times. The J gene is TRBJ2-3, the V gene TRBV7-9; 13 nucleotides align to TRBD2. The CDR3 is 16 amino acids. CDR1 and CDR2 from the germline V gene are SEHNR and FQNEAQ (reference sequence). With V trimmed by 5 bases and J by 2 bases, 4 bases remained unmatched. CDR3 protein: CASSTTSGGDTDTQYF. The CDR3 DNA reads TGTGCCAGCAGCACTACTAGCGGGGGGGACACAGATACGCAGTATTTT. Full variable domain (remainder filled in from reference TRBV7-9 and TRBJ2-3): DTGVSQNPRHKITKRGQNVTFRCDPISEHNRLYWYRQTLGQGPEFLTYFQNEAQLEKSRLLSDRFSAERPKGSFSTLEIQRTEQGDSAMYLCASSTTSGGDTDTQYFGPGTRLTVL.

The gene calls are TRBV28 and TRBJ1-1; D ambiguous. CDR1 is MDHEN and CDR2 is SYDVKM in the germline V gene. V was shortened by 8 bases and J by 5 bases, with 15 bases between the two germline ends. The CDR3 is 13 residues long. CDR3 region: CASSLVDITEAFF. As DNA, the CDR3 is TGTGCCAGCTCCCTTGTGGATATAACTGAAGCTTTCTTT.

J is TRBJ2-3 and V is TRBV6-2 or TRBV6-3; no clear D. There are 14 residues in the CDR3. Deletions cut 6 bases from V and 1 base from J, with 11 bases between. Germline values: CDR1 MNHEY, CDR2 SVGEGT. This CDR3 reads CASSAIRGTDTQYF. In DNA form, the CDR3 reads TGTGCCAGCAGCGCCATTCGGGGCACAGATACGCAGTATTTT.

This clonotype was seen repeatedly, ten times or more. The chain couples TRBV29-1 to TRBJ1-1; D ambiguous. Trimming cost V 6 bases and J 0 bases, with 8 bases left between them. Germline CDR1 reads SQVTM; CDR2 reads ANQGSEA. This CDR3 has 12 residues. CDR3 nucleotide sequence: TGCAGCGTAATCCCATTGAACACTGAAGCTTTCTTT. This encodes CSVIPLNTEAFF.

V and J are TRBV13 and TRBJ1-1; D not certain. V was shortened by 8 bases and J by 3 bases, with 10 bases between the two germline ends. This CDR3 comprises 12 residues. Germline CDR1 PRHDT, CDR2 FYEKMQ (reference sequence). This chain's CDR3 is CASGATDTEAFF. The CDR3 bases are TGTGCCAGCGGCGCCACAGACACTGAAGCTTTCTTT.

Worth noting for this clonotype: The junction departs from the called germline gene at one end, perhaps through a read error. The chain combines TRBV20-1 with TRBJ1-5, with D uncertain. The CDR3 totals 12 residues. Looked up from germline, CDR1 is DFQATT and CDR2 is SNEGSKA (reference sequence). The CDR3 nucleotides read TGCAGTACTAGTCTAGGGAGTCAGCCCCAGCATTTT. Translating it yields CSTSLGSQPQHF.

This clonotype has only a few counts. This chain uses TRBV5-1 with TRBJ2-7; D is unclear. The CDR3 spans 12 residues. Trimming shortened V by 2 bases and J by 6 bases, and 9 bases separated the two germline ends. CDR1 is SGHRS and CDR2 is YFSETQ in the germline V gene. The CDR3 DNA follows: TGCGCCAGCAGCTTCGATAGACCCGAGCAGTACTTC. Protein sequence: CASSFDRPEQYF.

The CDR3: CASSLRRERGDKNGELFF. The CDR3, as DNA: TGTGCCAGCAGTCTCCGAAGGGAGCGGGGGGACAAGAACGGGGAGCTGTTTTTT. V gene TRBV27 combines with J gene TRBJ2-2; 9 bases line up with TRBD2. Germline lookup yields CDR1 MNHEY and CDR2 SMNVEV (reference sequence). This CDR3 is built from 18 residues. V lost 5 bases, J lost 7 bases, and 17 bases stayed unmatched.

This clonotype appeared many times. The chain recombines TRBV11-2 with TRBJ2-1, with D uncertain. CDR3 length: 11 amino acids. Trimming shortened V by 3 bases and J by 7 bases, and 4 bases separated the two germline ends. Germline assignment: CDR1 SGHAT and CDR2 FQNNGV. The CDR3 DNA follows: TGTGCCAGCAGCTTCGGGAATGAGCAGTTCTTC. It specifies CASSFGNEQFF.

The sample holds a few counts of this clonotype. This rearrangement joins TRBV11-2 to TRBJ2-7; TRBD2 aligns across 7 bases. CDR1 is SGHAT, CDR2 FQNNGV, per germline. V shed 3 bases, J shed 2 bases, and the junction held 13 bases outside the gene matches. The CDR3 sequence is 17 residues long. CDR3 sequence (DNA): TGTGCCAGCAGCTTTACGCGCGAAGCGGGAAGACCCTACGAGCAGTACTTC. Protein: CASSFTREAGRPYEQYF.